Reported below is one TCR beta chain. The V and J ends lost 0 bases and 8 bases respectively, with 15 bases between them. The germline gives CDR1 SGHRS, CDR2 YFSETQ. The CDR3 is made up of 15 amino acids. The sample belongs to a study of shared clonotypes between healthy human individuals. Only in-frame clones appear in the TCRdb table, and some are missing; sequencing was by immunoSEQ multiplex PCR. Of about 2.3 million clones listed, about nine tenths are singletons. Sample: naive CD4+ T cells from PBMCs. Subset in this sample: CD45RA+ positively selected. This chain connects TRBV5-1 to TRBJ1-3, with D unclear. This clonotype was sampled from a man aged 18 to 30 in good health. Some clones in this sample may be carry-over from other donors' samples. CDR3 loop: CASSLVGHSTDTIYF. The CDR3 DNA follows: TGCGCCAGCAGCTTGGTAGGGCACTCCACGGACACCATATATTTT.